This T cell receptor beta chain was profiled in a study of cytomegalovirus exposure and HLA in healthy donors. PCR involved 60 Vbeta and 13 Jbeta primers. This table comes from immunoSEQ multiplex PCR, and its TCRdb copy is limited to in-frame clones, with some not included. The table has 110,000 to 150,000 clones, roughly 74% seen once; the top ten hold about 2.2%. V was shortened by 4 bases and J by 2 bases, with 9 bases between the two germline ends. Germline V lookup: CDR1 SGHRS, CDR2 YFSETQ. This CDR3 spans 13 amino acids. V and J are TRBV5-1 and TRBJ2-5; tentatively, D is TRBD2 (6 bases). Input material: PBMCs. This TCR derives from a woman between 18 and 29 years old in good health and CMV-seropositive. CDR3 sequence: CASSRAGQETQYF. For the CDR3, the DNA is TGCGCCAGCAGCCGTGCGGGGCAAGAGACCCAGTACTTC.